This T cell receptor beta chain emerged from a study of beta chain features in type 1 diabetes. Study-wide results and caveats: For Type 1 diabetes patients, all four CD4+ subsets carried TCRB CDR3s that were moderately but significantly shorter. More deletions and fewer insertions at VDJ junctions were seen in type 1 diabetes patients. Researchers reported that naive, central memory and Treg TCRB repertoires appeared more similar in patients than in healthy donors.

To note about this clone: Its antigen remains unknown.

Sorting of CD4+ naive, central memory, regulatory and stem cell-like memory cells was performed via CD45RO/CCR7/CD25/CD127/CD95/CD27. Trimming cost V 5 bases and J 1 base, with 9 bases left between them. In germline, CDR1 is SNHLY, CDR2 FYNNEI. The CDR3 has 14 amino acids. The whole isolated RNA underwent reverse transcription, so sequencing captured expressed TCRB transcripts. Measured with immunoSEQ multiplex PCR; TCRdb has only the in-frame clones, and not every one. The sample has 200,000 to 250,000 clones; approximately 13% are singletons. The origin of this receptor is a man in his thirties or forties with type 1 diabetes. This chain uses TRBV2 with TRBJ1-5; unclear D gene. The material sequenced was naive CD4+ T cells from blood. In nucleotides, the CDR3 is TGTGCCAGCAGTCCCTCCCAGAGCAATCAGCCCCAGCATTTT. It codes for CASSPSQSNQPQHF.